Shown below are 13 T cell receptor beta chains from a single sample sequenced in a study of patients and donors after allogeneic stem cell transplantation. TCRdb passed the RT-PCR reads through MiXCR, listing each CDR3 protein once. The table records 920,000 or so distinct CDR3 sequences, roughly 18% of them present only once. Source material: blood, either unsorted or a sorted T cell fraction (not recorded which). All receptors derive from a human donor who was either an allogeneic HSCT recipient or a stem cell or donor lymphocyte infusion donor (not recorded which). It is not recorded whose cells these are; they may come from a transplant donor.

The chain carries TRBV5-1 and TRBJ1-1; tentative D call: TRBD1 (6 bases). V was trimmed by 1 base and J by 4 bases, leaving 11 bases between them. The CDR3 is made up of 14 amino acids. The germline gives CDR1 SGHRS, CDR2 YFSETQ. As DNA, the CDR3 is TGCGCCAGCAGCTTGCTGGGGGCAAGCACTGAAGCTTTCTTT. It codes for CASSLLGASTEAFF.

This clonotype was seen a handful of times. The chain carries TRBV20-1 and TRBJ2-5; D is undetermined. CDR1 and CDR2 from the germline V gene are DFQATT and SNEGSKA (reference sequence). V lost 1 base to trimming and J lost 5 bases, with 11 bases between them. The CDR3 is 13 residues long. The CDR3 DNA follows: TGCAGTGCTAGAGTTCTGGGTAGGGAGACCCAGTACTTC. Protein product: CSARVLGRETQYF.

The rearrangement uses TRBV5-6 and TRBJ2-1, with TRBD2 matching over 9 bases. Germline CDR1 reads SGHDT; CDR2 reads YYEEEE. The junction had 8 bases not matched to a gene; V was cut back by 0 bases and J by 7 bases. The CDR3 is 16 residues long. The CDR3 DNA reads TGTGCCAGCAGCTTGGTCGGCGGGAGGGGGGGAAATGAGCAGTTCTTC. This encodes CASSLVGGRGGNEQFF.

The J gene is TRBJ1-2, the V gene TRBV7-9, with D tentatively TRBD1 (5 bases). There are 13 residues in the CDR3. CDR1 SEHNR and CDR2 FQNEAQ come from the germline V gene (reference sequence). Trimming took off 8 bases at V and 2 bases at J, with 12 bases between the two ends. The CDR3 is CASATKGNYGYTF. The CDR3 region has the DNA TGTGCCAGCGCGACGAAGGGGAACTATGGCTACACCTTC.

The V and J genes are TRBV9 and TRBJ2-2; 11 positions agree with TRBD1. This CDR3 has 17 amino acids. Unmatched junction bases numbered 6, after V lost 3 bases and J lost 2 bases. Germline assignment: CDR1 SGDLS and CDR2 YYNGEE. For the CDR3, the DNA is TGTGCCAGCAGCGCCGGGACAGGGGGTTTTAACACCGGGGAGCTGTTTTTT. Protein: CASSAGTGGFNTGELFF.

This clonotype was seen only a few times. The V call is TRBV7-3, the J call TRBJ2-1; D is possibly TRBD2 (5 bases). This CDR3 spans 13 amino acids. V gave up 4 bases and J gave up 8 bases, with 12 bases separating them. In germline, CDR1 is SGHTA, CDR2 FQGTGA. This CDR3 is CASSWTRGDEQFF. CDR3 coding DNA: TGTGCCAGCAGCTGGACCCGGGGTGATGAGCAGTTCTTC. Variable domain in full (rest from reference TRBV7-3 and TRBJ2-1): GAGVSQTPSNKVTEKGKYVELRCDPISGHTALYWYRQSLGQGPEFLIYFQGTGAADDSGLPNDRFFAVRPEGSVSTLKIQRTERGDSAVYLCASSWTRGDEQFFGPGTRLTVL.

This clonotype was counted a few times. The V call is TRBV5-1, the J call TRBJ2-2, with 12 bases that match TRBD2. The CDR3 totals 17 residues. V lost 5 bases, J lost 4 bases, and 9 bases stayed unmatched. CDR1 SGHRS and CDR2 YFSETQ come from the germline V gene. The chain's CDR3 is CASRPTSGRKTTGELFF. The CDR3 nucleotides are TGCGCCAGCAGACCAACTAGCGGGAGGAAAACCACCGGGGAGCTGTTTTTT.

The chain uses TRBV7-3 and TRBJ2-3, with D unclear. Trimming pared 5 bases from V and 0 bases from J, leaving 6 bases between. This CDR3 comprises 13 residues. Germline V gene lookup returns CDR1 SGHTA and CDR2 FQGTGA. The CDR3 DNA is TGTGCCAGCAGCGCACTAAGCACAGATACGCAGTATTTT. As protein: CASSALSTDTQYF.

The chain employs TRBV6-1 and TRBJ2-3; TRBD2 aligns across 7 bases. V lost 1 base to trimming and J lost 9 bases; unmatched junction nucleotides: 13. Per the germline V gene, CDR1 is MNHNS and CDR2 is SASEGT. The CDR3 totals 16 residues. CDR3 sequence reads: CASSEGPGGSQGTQYF. In DNA form, the CDR3 reads TGTGCCAGCAGTGAAGGGCCGGGGGGAAGCCAAGGAACGCAGTATTTT.

The chain has TRBV7-9 and TRBJ2-1, with D unresolved. Germline V CDR1 and CDR2: SEHNR, FQNEAQ (reference sequence). The V and J ends lost 4 bases and 5 bases respectively, with 15 bases between them. This CDR3 is 15 amino acids long. In DNA form, the CDR3 reads TGTGCCAGCAGCTCGTTACTCTTAGGGCACAATGAGCAGTTCTTC. This sequence encodes CASSSLLLGHNEQFF.

This chain uses TRBV12-3 or TRBV12-4 with TRBJ1-5; weak D call: TRBD1 (6 bases). V lost 2 bases and J lost 7, with 12 bases in between. CDR3 length equals 14 residues. CDR3 in DNA: TGTGCCAGCAGTTTACCGGGACATATCCAGCCCCAGCATTTT. Translation gives CASSLPGHIQPQHF.

V is TRBV7-8 and J is TRBJ2-7; D not certain. Between the trimmed V and J ends, which lost 1 base and 0 bases, there was a span of 7 bases. The CDR3 has 14 residues. Germline lookup yields CDR1 SGHVS and CDR2 FQNEAQ. CDR3 amino acids: CASSLGIDSYEQYF. The CDR3 bases are TGTGCCAGCAGCTTAGGCATCGACTCCTACGAGCAGTACTTC.

The table lists this clonotype with a few counts. V gene TRBV12-3 or TRBV12-4 combines with J gene TRBJ1-4, with 11 positions matching TRBD1. J lost 7 bases, V lost 6 bases, and 4 bases had no gene match. The CDR3 spans 14 residues. In DNA form, the CDR3 reads TGTGCCAGCAGACAGGGGACAGGGGGTGAAAAACTGTTTTTT. This encodes CASRQGTGGEKLFF.